Listed below are T cell receptor beta chains from one sample, sequenced in a study of Graves' ophthalmopathy and Graves' hyperthyroidism. From the multiplex PCR reads, TCRdb called clonotypes with MiXCR, one entry per CDR3 protein. This table has approximately 410,000 distinct CDR3 sequences, 15% to 17% appearing once. Sequencing was done on a sample of peripheral blood. The receptor source for this set is a woman aged 18-30 years with stable Graves' hyperthyroidism. Each CDR3 is given with its conserved first and last residue. A D gene is named only where the DNA matches it firmly. Part of the rows lack a size; the others show once, few, many or a class for expanded clones.

j_call	d_call	clone_size	v_call	cdr3_aa	cdr3_nt
TRBJ1-5	.	.	TRBV5-1	CASSLGPSGGGNQPQHF	TGCGCCAGCAGCTTGGGTCCCTCTGGGGGGGGCAATCAGCCCCAGCATTTT
TRBJ1-6	.	many	TRBV12-3/TRBV12-4	CASSFFLSGSHNSPLHF	TGTGCCAGCAGTTTTTTCCTTTCAGGGTCACATAATTCACCCCTCCACTTT
TRBJ1-1	.	.	TRBV5-5	CASSLAVPGTEAFF	TGTGCCAGCAGCTTGGCAGTCCCGGGCACTGAAGCTTTCTTT
TRBJ2-7	.	many	TRBV5-1	CASSLKTGPDEQYF	TGCGCCAGCAGCTTGAAGACAGGCCCAGACGAGCAGTACTTC
TRBJ1-1	TRBD1	many	TRBV6-2/TRBV6-3	CASSYVTGQGMNTEAFF	TGTGCCAGCAGTTACGTAACGGGACAGGGGATGAACACTGAAGCTTTCTTT
TRBJ1-2	.	many	TRBV29-1	CSVEPDVYLRGYTF	TGCAGCGTTGAACCCGATGTGTATTTACGTGGCTACACCTTC
TRBJ2-4	TRBD1	many	TRBV24-1	CATSDPDRGRNIQYF	TGTGCCACCAGTGACCCGGACAGGGGGAGAAACATTCAGTACTTC
TRBJ2-5	.	many	TRBV11-2	CASSQAPEETQYF	TGTGCCAGCAGCCAAGCACCGGAAGAGACCCAGTACTTC
TRBJ2-5	.	many	TRBV7-9	CASSLDLDSRETQYF	TGTGCCAGCAGCTTGGACCTAGACAGTAGAGAGACCCAGTACTTC
TRBJ1-1	.	.	TRBV7-2	CASSLLSTEAFF	TGTGCCAGCAGCTTATTATCCACTGAGGCTTTCTTT
TRBJ1-6	.	many	TRBV11-2	CASSFHILSPLHF	TGTGCCAGCAGCTTCCACATACTTTCACCCCTCCACTTT
TRBJ1-1	TRBD1	.	TRBV12-5	CASHPGTGMNTEAFF	TGTGCTAGTCATCCCGGGACAGGGATGAACACTGAAGCTTTCTTT
TRBJ1-1	TRBD1	many	TRBV7-6	CASSPGRGRRGTEAFF	TGTGCCAGCAGCCCGGGCAGGGGGCGGAGGGGCACTGAAGCTTTCTTT